A single T cell receptor beta chain is shown here with its context. The sample belongs to a study of blood T cell repertoires in COVID-19. Original data processing: Reference gene primer amplification gave estimated nucleated cell counts. Using immunoSEQ multiplex PCR, the repertoire was profiled, and TCRdb retains in-frame clones only, with some absent. The V and J calls and clone size were taken over from that table, and D and trimming were inferred from the DNA. The sample gives 55,000 to 65,000 clones, approximately 91% of which show up once; less than 2% is in the top ten. V gave up 1 base and J gave up 0 bases, with 9 bases separating them. This CDR3 has 15 residues. CDR1 is SSHAT and CDR2 is FNYEAQ in the germline V gene (reference sequence).

The sequencing input was peripheral blood. The chain uses TRBV7-7 and TRBJ2-5; D possibly corresponds to TRBD2 (6 bases). The clonotype comes from a human donor in a cohort sampled during active COVID-19. CDR3 sequence: CASSLGWGDQETQYF. The CDR3 DNA is TGTGCCAGCAGCTTAGGTTGGGGGGACCAAGAGACCCAGTACTTC.